The 27 T cell receptor beta chains below come from one sample, sequenced in a study of metastatic and nonmetastatic thyroid tumors. Until they underwent thyroid surgery, no patient had received any treatment. TCRdb re-clonotyped the PCR reads via MiXCR. The sample shows fewer than 25,000 clones, approximately 15% of them seen only once. The sequenced sample consisted of tumor tissue. These receptors were obtained from a female donor with papillary thyroid cancer or a benign thyroid nodule (not recorded which). Some clones in this sample may be carry-over from other donors' samples.

The table lists this clone with many counts. The gene calls are TRBV6-1 and TRBJ2-4, with 12 positions matching TRBD1. After removal of 5 bases from V and 14 bases from J, the junction contained 10 bases not matched to a gene. Germline loops: CDR1 MNHNS, CDR2 SASEGT. The CDR3 runs 14 residues. CDR3 nucleotide sequence: TGTGCCAGCAGTTATTCCGGGACAGGGGGCGGAGAGTACTTC. As protein: CASSYSGTGGGEYF.

The rearrangement joins TRBV6-1 to TRBJ1-2; D uncertain. This CDR3 contains 12 residues. The germline V gene encodes CDR1 MNHNS and CDR2 SASEGT. V was clipped by 3 bases and J by 5 bases, with 7 bases between them. CDR3: CASSENQYGYTF. The CDR3 DNA is TGTGCCAGCAGTGAGAACCAATATGGCTACACCTTC.

This clone has more than one count but fewer than ten. The chain joins TRBV6-6 to TRBJ2-3, with a weak D call TRBD2 (6 bases). Germline V gene sequence: CDR1 MNHNY, CDR2 SVGAGI (reference sequence). The CDR3 runs to 12 residues. Trimming stripped 7 bases from V and 11 bases from J, with 16 bases between. The CDR3 region has the DNA TGTGCCAGCATTAATCGGGGGTTGGGGCAGTATTTT. It specifies CASINRGLGQYF.

This clone was counted ten times or more. This sample includes further DNA sequences coding for the same CDR3. The genes are TRBV6-1 and TRBJ1-1, with D unclear. Between the trimmed V and J ends, which lost 8 bases and 3 bases, there was a span of 4 bases. The CDR3 consists of 10 residues. Germline V gene data show CDR1 as MNHNS and CDR2 as SASEGT. The CDR3 is CASRDTEAFF. The CDR3, as DNA: TGTGCCAGCCGGGACACTGAAGCTTTCTTT.

This clone showed up many times. V and J are TRBV7-2 and TRBJ2-3, with 7 nucleotides matching TRBD1. V shed 5 bases and J 6 bases; nucleotides not matched to a gene: 8. The CDR3 contains 14 residues. CDR1 and CDR2 (germline): SGHTA, FQGNSA. The CDR3 DNA sequence: TGTGCCAGCAGCCAGAGGGGGCGCGGGGATACGCAGTATTTT. Translation: CASSQRGRGDTQYF.

As to this clone: An end of the junction differs from the germline gene, which may be a read error. The chain is built from TRBV24-1 and TRBJ1-5; TRBD1 might be the D (6 bases). Germline-derived CDR1 and CDR2 are KGHDR and SFDVKD. The CDR3 runs 14 residues. CDR3 coding DNA: TGCGCCGCCAGTGAGGGGGGTTGGAGTCAGCCCCAGCATTTT. As protein: CAASEGGWSQPQHF.

This clone was found many times. The chain has TRBV7-3 and TRBJ2-1; 11 bases line up with TRBD2. The V gene end was trimmed by 7 bases and the J gene end by 8 bases; junction bases not matched to a gene: 10. Germline V gene sequence: CDR1 SGHTA, CDR2 FQGTGA. CDR3 size: 15 residues. In nucleotides, the CDR3 is TGTGCCAGCACTAAGTTAGCGGGAGGGCCAGATGAGCAGTTCTTC. Encoded protein: CASTKLAGGPDEQFF.

This clone came up a few times. The rearrangement joins TRBV6-1 to TRBJ1-5; no clear D gene. The length of the CDR3 is 14 residues. V was cut by 5 bases and J by 3 bases, with 11 bases left in between. CDR1 and CDR2 from the germline V gene are MNHNS and SASEGT. For the CDR3, the DNA is TGTGCCAGCAGTCGGTGGTGGTCCAATCAGCCCCAGCATTTT. Protein product: CASSRWWSNQPQHF.

This clone was counted at least ten times. Distinct nucleotide sequences in the sample also encode this CDR3. The chain employs TRBV2 and TRBJ1-6; 7 bases map to TRBD1. The CDR3 is 15 residues long. Unmatched junction bases numbered 11, after V lost 5 bases and J lost 10 bases. The germline CDR1 and CDR2 sequences are SNHLY and FYNNEI. The CDR3 DNA follows: TGTGCCAGCAGTTTCTCGACAGGGTCGGGCTCACCCCTCCACTTT. Translating it yields CASSFSTGSGSPLHF.

This clone was recorded a few times. One end of the junction does not line up with germline, which may come from a read error. This chain connects TRBV27 to TRBJ2-7, with D maybe TRBD2 (5 bases). This CDR3 is built from 14 residues. CDR1 is MNHEY and CDR2 is SMNVEV in the germline V gene (reference sequence). CDR3 nucleotide sequence: TGTGTCAGCAGGCTCCGTACGGGATTGTACGAGCAGTACTTC. Translated: CVSRLRTGLYEQYF.

This clone was counted at least ten times. CDR3 sequence (DNA): TGTGCCGCCGGGAGTCCGAGCACAGATACGCAGTATTTT. Translated, it gives CAAGSPSTDTQYF. This chain connects TRBV7-9 to TRBJ2-3, with a tentative D call TRBD2 (6 bases). Germline V gene lookup returns CDR1 SEHNR and CDR2 FQNEAQ (reference sequence). The CDR3 length is 13 residues. Trimming removed 11 bases from V and 0 bases from J, with 12 bases in between.

This clone was counted ten times or more. The V and J genes are TRBV5-1 and TRBJ1-1; TRBD1 matches 11 bases. The CDR3 sequence is 15 residues long. Trimming took 2 bases from V and 4 from J; bases not matched to a gene: 4. CDR1 is SGHRS and CDR2 is YFSETQ in the germline V gene. CDR3 in DNA: TGCGCCAGCAGCTTTTCGGACAGGGGGCCCACTGAAGCTTTCTTT. Amino acid sequence: CASSFSDRGPTEAFF.

To note about this clone: A much more abundant neighbour one base away suggests this may be a read error. The chain combines TRBV7-2 with TRBJ2-1; D possibly corresponds to TRBD2 (6 bases). Germline assignment: CDR1 SGHTA and CDR2 FQGNSA. The CDR3 totals 20 residues. CDR3 in DNA: TGTGCCAGCAGCTTCCGACCCGCCTATTGGGGCGGGATCTCCTACAATCAGCAGTTCTTC. This sequence encodes CASSFRPAYWGGISYNQQFF.

Many counts were recorded for this clone. The J gene is TRBJ2-7, the V gene TRBV10-2, with D perhaps matching TRBD1 (6 bases). CDR3 length equals 13 residues. The V end was cut by 6 bases, the J end by 3 bases, with 12 bases between. Germline CDR1 is WSHSY and CDR2 is SAAADI. CDR3 nucleotides: TGCGCCAGCAGAGATACAGGGTTCTACGAGCAGTACTTC. Translation: CASRDTGFYEQYF.

This clone was seen repeatedly, ten times or more. The chain combines TRBV6-1 with TRBJ2-3, with unresolved D. Germline-derived CDR1 and CDR2 are MNHNS and SASEGT. V lost 5 bases, J lost 0 bases, and 12 bases lay in between. This CDR3 comprises 15 residues. The CDR3 here is CASSPYDPSTDTQYF. In DNA, the CDR3 is TGTGCCAGCAGTCCATACGACCCTAGCACAGATACGCAGTATTTT.

A few counts support this clone. At one end, the junction sequence differs from germline, possibly due to a read error. The chain recombines TRBV6-5 with TRBJ2-2, with D uncertain. This CDR3 spans 16 amino acids. The V gene's germline CDR1 is MNHEY and CDR2 SVGAGI. CDR3 loop: CASSYSYMGNTWELFF. In DNA form, the CDR3 reads TGTGCCAGCAGTTACTCCTACATGGGGAACACCTGGGAGCTGTTTTTT.

This clone was found many times. The chain carries TRBV4-1 and TRBJ1-4; D is ambiguous. The ends were cut back, 3 bases at V and 0 bases at J, with 5 bases in the middle. This CDR3 is 14 amino acids long. Germline CDR1 MGHRA, CDR2 YSYEKL. The CDR3 bases are TGCGCCAGCAGCCACATCGCAACTAATGAAAAACTGTTTTTT. Translated: CASSHIATNEKLFF.

The chain recombines TRBV6-5 with TRBJ2-1; 10 positions agree with TRBD2. The CDR3 spans 17 residues. V lost 6 bases to trimming and J lost 8 bases; unmatched junction nucleotides: 16. Germline CDR1 reads MNHEY; CDR2 reads SVGAGI. The CDR3 DNA sequence: TGTGCCAGCAGACAAGGGACTAGCGTGAGTATTGGCGATGAGCAGTTCTTC. Translated, it gives CASRQGTSVSIGDEQFF.

This clone was seen ten or more times. The chain recombines TRBV20-1 with TRBJ1-5; D might be TRBD1 (6 bases). The CDR3 sequence is 15 residues long. Germline loops: CDR1 DFQATT, CDR2 SNEGSKA (reference sequence). The V end lost 3 bases, the J end lost 5 bases, and 17 bases lay between the germline ends. The CDR3 DNA sequence: TGCAGTGCTAGTTCAGGGGCAGCGGGGGATCAGCCCCAGCATTTT. Its translation is CSASSGAAGDQPQHF.

This clone was seen ten or more times. This chain uses TRBV19 with TRBJ1-1; D gene unclear. CDR1 is LNHDA, CDR2 SQIVND, per germline (reference sequence). This CDR3 comprises 13 residues. V was pared by 1 base and J by 8 bases, with 11 bases between. CDR3 residues: CASSIGLRREAFF. CDR3 nucleotides: TGTGCCAGTAGTATAGGTCTCCGACGGGAAGCTTTCTTT. Together with reference TRBV19 and TRBJ1-1, the CDR3 gives the full variable domain: DGGITQSPKYLFRKEGQNVTLSCEQNLNHDAMYWYRQDPGQGLRLIYYSQIVNDFQKGDIAEGYSVSREKKESFPLTVTSAQKNPTAFYLCASSIGLRREAFFGQGTRLTVV.

This clone was counted many times. The gene calls are TRBV12-3 or TRBV12-4 and TRBJ1-1; D gene unclear. The ends were cut back, 0 bases at V and 7 bases at J, with 3 bases in the middle. The CDR3 has 11 amino acids. The CDR3 is CASSLASEAFF. DNA for the CDR3: TGTGCCAGCAGTTTAGCGAGTGAAGCTTTCTTT.

This clone has at least ten counts. The rearrangement links TRBV4-1 to TRBJ1-1; D possibly corresponds to TRBD1 (6 bases). V was clipped by 2 bases and J by 2 bases, with 15 bases between them. This CDR3 is 16 amino acids long. CDR1 is MGHRA and CDR2 is YSYEKL in the germline V gene. CDR3 sequence: CASSQSPIGGNTEAFF. The CDR3 coding sequence is TGCGCCAGCAGCCAATCTCCTATTGGGGGCAACACTGAAGCTTTCTTT.

The V and J genes are TRBV4-3 and TRBJ2-2; D is undetermined. The CDR3 extends over 14 amino acids. Germline V lookup: CDR1 LGHNA, CDR2 YSLEER. V was pared by 3 bases and J by 4 bases, with 9 bases between. Here the CDR3 reads CASSQAGVTGELFF. The CDR3 DNA reads TGCGCCAGCAGCCAGGCTGGGGTCACCGGGGAGCTGTTTTTT.

This clone was detected many times. The same CDR3 is also encoded by other DNA sequences in this sample. The rearrangement uses TRBV29-1 and TRBJ2-1; D gene uncertain. V gave up 3 bases and J gave up 0 bases, with 15 bases separating them. Germline assignment: CDR1 SQVTM and CDR2 ANQGSEA. The CDR3 has 16 amino acids. This CDR3 reads CSVEPQERLSYNEQFF. In nucleotides, the CDR3 is TGCAGCGTTGAGCCCCAGGAGAGACTCTCCTACAATGAGCAGTTCTTC.

This clone was recorded many times. The chain recombines TRBV5-6 with TRBJ2-7, with D uncertain. V shed 0 bases and J shed 4 bases, with 14 bases lying between them. CDR3 length equals 15 residues. Germline V lookup: CDR1 SGHDT, CDR2 YYEEEE. As DNA, the CDR3 is TGTGCCAGCAGCTTGGCCTCCAAGCGATTTTACGAGCAGTACTTC. This codes for CASSLASKRFYEQYF. Looking up the rest from reference TRBV5-6 and TRBJ2-7 gives the full variable domain: DAGVTQSPTHLIKTRGQQVTLRCSPKSGHDTVSWYQQALGQGPQFIFQYYEEEERQRGNFPDRFSGHQFPNYSSELNVNALLLGDSALYLCASSLASKRFYEQYFGPGTRLTVT.

This sequence joins TRBV27 and TRBJ1-1, with 12 bases matching TRBD1. Germline assignment: CDR1 MNHEY and CDR2 SMNVEV (reference sequence). The ends lost 4 bases at V and 3 bases at J; junction bases unmatched: 0. CDR3 length: 14 residues. CDR3: CASSWDRGHTEAFF. The DNA of the CDR3 is TGTGCCAGCAGTTGGGACAGGGGGCACACTGAAGCTTTCTTT.

This clone has ten or more counts. Other DNA sequences in the sample encode the same CDR3. This chain joins TRBV15 and TRBJ1-4; possibly TRBD1 for D (5 bases). The CDR3 is 15 residues long. Deletions cut 2 bases from V and 0 bases from J, with 7 bases between. Germline V gene sequence: CDR1 LNHNV, CDR2 YYDKDF (reference sequence). CDR3 sequence: CATSRQGATNEKLFF. The CDR3 DNA is TGTGCCACCAGCAGACAGGGAGCAACTAATGAAAAACTGTTTTTT.